The clone carrying this TCR beta chain has only a few counts. Its specificity is unknown. Trimming stripped 2 bases from V and 2 bases from J, with 11 bases between. Germline loops: CDR1 SGHDT, CDR2 YYEEEE. The CDR3 is made up of 15 amino acids. The timepoints at which blood was sampled were baseline, cycle 4 day 1, and cycle 7 day 1. This entry comes from a study of OX40 agonist ivuxolimab in advanced cancers. About the research overall: Prior therapy, whether anti-PD-1, anti-PD-L1 or anti-CTLA-4, was allowed, and roughly 40% had some. Findings and caveats of the study: Clones of CD4+ and CD8+ blood T cells grew by week 6 at doses of 0.1 to 3.0 mg/kg.

Clones were read by immunoSEQ multiplex PCR, and TCRdb kept only the in-frame ones, dropping some. The sample carries about 80,000 clones, approximately 85% recorded once. The specimen comprised CD4+ or CD8+ T cells sorted from blood, sampled in a trial of the OX40 agonist ivuxolimab. The chain joins TRBV5-6 to TRBJ1-3; the D gene is possibly TRBD1 (5 bases). The sequence was collected from an adult with an advanced solid tumor such as melanoma, head and neck, liver or kidney cancer. The CDR3: CASSFKGRTGNTIYF. CDR3 nucleotides: TGTGCCAGCAGCTTTAAGGGGAGAACTGGAAACACCATATATTTT.